Following are 27 T cell receptor beta chains from one sample sequenced in a study of T cell repertoires in cytomegalovirus infection. TCRdb reprocessed the reads with MiXCR, giving one entry per CDR3 protein. The sample carries under 850,000 distinct CDR3 sequences, 35% recorded once. The sequenced sample was PBMCs. Receptor source: a human donor in good health (CMV status not recorded). Some clones in this sample may be carry-over from other donors' samples.

The chain couples TRBV24-1 to TRBJ1-5, with D perhaps TRBD1 (6 bases). This CDR3 region has 17 residues. Trimming removed 5 bases from V and 2 bases from J, with 18 bases in between. Germline lookup yields CDR1 KGHDR and CDR2 SFDVKD. CDR3 nucleotide sequence: TGTGCCACCAGTGCTGGGGGCGGATTAAGGGGCAATCAGCCCCAGCATTTT. Translating it yields CATSAGGGLRGNQPQHF.

This clonotype was picked up many times. The CDR3 is CASSFGGGVAGDTQYF. As DNA, the CDR3 is TGTGCCAGCAGTTTTGGAGGGGGAGTAGCGGGAGATACGCAGTATTTT. The gene calls are TRBV7-2 and TRBJ2-3; possible D gene TRBD2, 7 bases. Per germline, CDR1 SGHTA and CDR2 FQGNSA. The CDR3 has 16 amino acids. Trimming cost V 6 bases and J 5 bases, with 21 bases left between them.

This clonotype was counted ten times or more. V is TRBV7-6 and J is TRBJ2-3; 13 nucleotides align to TRBD2. Trimming cost V 5 bases and J 2 bases; bases outside gene matches: 13. Germline CDR1 SGHVS, CDR2 FNYEAQ. The CDR3 consists of 19 residues. Written as DNA, the CDR3 is TGTGCCAGCAGCCTAACACTAGCGGGGGGGCATGATCACACAGATACGCAGTATTTT. Its protein product is CASSLTLAGGHDHTDTQYF.

This clonotype appeared a few times. The J gene is TRBJ1-2, the V gene TRBV27; D is possibly TRBD1 (5 bases). CDR1 is MNHEY and CDR2 is SMNVEV in the germline V gene (reference sequence). This CDR3 region has 14 residues. Between the trimmed V and J ends, which lost 5 bases and 1 base, there was a span of 11 bases. CDR3 DNA sequence: TGTGCCAGCAGTGGACATTTGGGTAACTATGGCTACACCTTC. Protein: CASSGHLGNYGYTF.

This clonotype was counted only a few times. The chain is built from TRBV29-1 and TRBJ1-2; D call uncertain. Germline V gives CDR1 SQVTM, CDR2 ANQGSEA. V was pared by 6 bases and J by 4 bases, with 9 bases between. This CDR3 spans 11 amino acids. The CDR3 loop reads CSVPRSYGYTF. The CDR3 DNA follows: TGCAGCGTCCCGAGGTCCTATGGCTACACCTTC.

This chain connects TRBV20-1 to TRBJ2-4; 8 positions agree with TRBD1. CDR3 length equals 17 residues. The trim removed 1 base at V and 0 bases at J, leaving 8 bases unmatched. CDR1 is DFQATT and CDR2 is SNEGSKA in the germline V gene (reference sequence). CDR3 DNA: TGCAGTGCTAGAGCCGGACAGGGCCTACTAGCCAAAAACATTCAGTACTTC. This codes for CSARAGQGLLAKNIQYF.

This clonotype was counted between two and nine times. The CDR3 DNA reads as TGTGCCAGCAGCTTTCTCTCGGGGGGTTGGCAGGAGACCCAGTACTTC. Translation gives CASSFLSGGWQETQYF. V usage is TRBV11-2 and J usage is TRBJ2-5; TRBD2 matches 7 bases. The CDR3 has 16 residues. The trim removed 3 bases at V and 5 bases at J, leaving 12 bases unmatched. Germline V lookup: CDR1 SGHAT, CDR2 FQNNGV.

This chain connects TRBV6-1 to TRBJ1-2, with TRBD1 identical over 11 bases. Germline CDR1 reads MNHNS; CDR2 reads SASEGT. The CDR3 loop spans 14 amino acids. V trimming: 6 bases; J trimming: 7 bases; junction bases outside the gene matches: 7. For the CDR3, the DNA is TGTGCCAGCAGGAGCATGGACAGGGGGCTTGGCTACACCTTC. This sequence encodes CASRSMDRGLGYTF.

The chain combines TRBV27 with TRBJ2-1; the D call may be TRBD1 or TRBD2 (5 bases each). V gave up 6 bases and J gave up 3 bases, with 18 bases separating them. The CDR3 has 16 residues. CDR1 is MNHEY and CDR2 is SMNVEV in the germline V gene (reference sequence). The CDR3 DNA reads as TGTGCCAGCAGGAGAGGGGCTTCGGGGAACTACAATGAGCAGTTCTTC. Its translation is CASRRGASGNYNEQFF.

This clonotype came up many times. The chain uses TRBV7-6 and TRBJ2-2; D might be TRBD1 (7 bases). The V gene's germline CDR1 is SGHVS and CDR2 FNYEAQ. The ends were cut back, 5 bases at V and 2 bases at J, with 21 bases in the middle. The CDR3 has 18 residues. CDR3 region: CASSGSASQGGNTGELFF. Written as DNA, the CDR3 is TGTGCCAGCAGCGGATCGGCCAGCCAGGGGGGTAACACCGGGGAGCTGTTTTTT.

This chain joins TRBV18 and TRBJ1-6, with D possibly matching TRBD1 (5 bases). The CDR3 runs 15 residues. V lost 1 base to trimming and J lost 7 bases, with 11 bases between them. CDR1 and CDR2 from the germline V gene are KGHSH and LQKENI. The CDR3 reads CASSPQRDGNSPLHF. The CDR3 region has the DNA TGTGCCAGCTCACCACAGAGGGACGGGAATTCACCCCTCCACTTT.

This clonotype came up many times. The gene calls are TRBV7-6 and TRBJ1-6; D unclear. The V and J ends lost 3 bases and 1 base respectively, with 13 bases between them. The germline CDR1 and CDR2 sequences are SGHVS and FNYEAQ. The CDR3 is 17 amino acids. CDR3 loop: CASSLDVDSSYNSPLHF. The CDR3 nucleotides are TGTGCCAGCAGCTTGGATGTGGATTCTTCCTATAATTCACCCCTCCACTTT.

This clonotype has just a few counts. This chain joins TRBV4-1 and TRBJ2-7; D may be TRBD2 (5 bases). The ends were cut back, 1 base at V and 4 bases at J, with 14 bases in the middle. The CDR3 runs to 15 residues. Looked up from germline, CDR1 is MGHRA and CDR2 is YSYEKL. The CDR3 sequence is CASSQVPGSKYEQYF. For the CDR3, the DNA is TGCGCCAGCAGCCAAGTTCCGGGATCGAAGTACGAGCAGTACTTC.

V is TRBV20-1 and J is TRBJ2-5; 9 bases agree with TRBD1. Germline CDR1 DFQATT, CDR2 SNEGSKA (reference sequence). The CDR3 totals 16 residues. The ends lost 4 bases at V and 1 base at J; junction bases unmatched: 10. The CDR3 DNA reads as TGCAGTGCTACCTCCGACCGGGACAGGGCCCAAGAGACCCAGTACTTC. It encodes CSATSDRDRAQETQYF.

This clonotype was observed a handful of times. The chain recombines TRBV28 with TRBJ2-7; no definite D call. V was trimmed by 5 bases and J by 1 base, leaving 18 bases between them. CDR1 and CDR2 from the germline V gene are MDHEN and SYDVKM. This CDR3 is built from 16 residues. The CDR3 sequence is CASSLLPPTLSYEQYF. CDR3 bases: TGTGCCAGCAGTCTGCTGCCGCCCACTTTATCCTACGAGCAGTACTTC.

This chain joins TRBV4-1 and TRBJ2-1, with TRBD1 identical over 9 bases. Germline CDR1 and CDR2: MGHRA and YSYEKL. With V trimmed by 8 bases and J by 6 bases, 5 bases remained unmatched. There are 13 residues in the CDR3. CDR3 region: CASQMGQGNEQFF. The DNA of the CDR3 is TGCGCCAGCCAGATGGGACAGGGCAATGAGCAGTTCTTC.

The chain links TRBV7-2 to TRBJ2-1, with TRBD2 matching 11 bases. The CDR3 sequence is 14 residues long. Germline V gene lookup returns CDR1 SGHTA and CDR2 FQGNSA. Trimming cost V 3 bases and J 9 bases; bases outside gene matches: 4. The CDR3 nucleotides are TGTGCCAGCAGCTTTAGCGGGGGGGCCTCTGAGCAGTTCTTC. This encodes CASSFSGGASEQFF.

V and J are TRBV2 and TRBJ2-5; 7 bases map to TRBD2. The germline gives CDR1 SNHLY, CDR2 FYNNEI. The CDR3 loop spans 15 amino acids. The V and J ends lost 6 bases and 2 bases, in that order; junction bases with no gene match: 9. The CDR3 loop reads CASRDWTSAQETQYF. CDR3 nucleotide sequence: TGTGCCAGCAGAGACTGGACTAGTGCTCAAGAGACCCAGTACTTC.

This clonotype was counted a few times. The J gene is TRBJ2-1, the V gene TRBV11-1; maybe TRBD2 (5 bases). This CDR3 has 15 residues. Trimming left V 4 bases short and J 8 bases short, with 18 bases between. The germline V gene has CDR1 SGHAT and CDR2 FQDESV (reference sequence). CDR3 sequence (DNA): TGTGCCAGCAGCTATCCCCTGAGGGTAGGCTATGAGCAGTTCTTC. As protein: CASSYPLRVGYEQFF.

This clonotype was observed at least ten times. This chain uses TRBV6-5 with TRBJ1-5; D is perhaps TRBD1 (6 bases). V lost 4 bases and J 3 bases, leaving 10 bases between the germline ends. CDR1 is MNHEY and CDR2 is SVGAGI in the germline V gene. This CDR3 contains 14 residues. The CDR3, as DNA: TGTGCCAGCAGTTGGGGGGGGGCCAATCAGCCCCAGCATTTT. Its translation is CASSWGGANQPQHF.

This clonotype was counted between two and nine times. V usage is TRBV2 and J usage is TRBJ1-5, with a tentative D call TRBD1 (5 bases). The CDR3 consists of 15 residues. Per germline, CDR1 SNHLY and CDR2 FYNNEI. V was trimmed by 11 bases and J by 1 base, leaving 18 bases between them. CDR3 residues: CAGGQTVRSNQPQHF. For the CDR3, the DNA is TGTGCCGGAGGACAAACTGTACGGAGCAATCAGCCCCAGCATTTT.

CDR3 nucleotides: TGTGCCAGCAGCTGGGGACTAGCGGAAATGTACCAAGAGACCCAGTACTTC. Protein: CASSWGLAEMYQETQYF. The chain has TRBV7-2 and TRBJ2-5; 11 positions match TRBD2. The CDR3 totals 17 residues. With 4 bases clipped from V and 0 bases from J, the junction kept 7 bases outside the gene matches. CDR1 is SGHTA, CDR2 FQGNSA, per germline.

The chain uses TRBV28 and TRBJ1-2, with a tentative D call TRBD1 (5 bases). The CDR3 runs to 14 residues. Germline-derived CDR1 and CDR2 are MDHEN and SYDVKM. Deletions cut 3 bases from V and 4 bases from J, with 12 bases between. CDR3 nucleotide sequence: TGTGCCAGCAGTTTCCCGGCAGGGCCCTATGGCTACACCTTC. Translating gives CASSFPAGPYGYTF.

This clonotype showed up just a few times. This chain connects TRBV6-1 to TRBJ2-3, with TRBD2 as a possible D gene (6 bases). Germline V gene lookup returns CDR1 MNHNS and CDR2 SASEGT. CDR3 length equals 13 residues. V was cut by 8 bases and J by 2 bases, with 11 bases left in between. The CDR3 coding sequence is TGTGCCAGCGGAGTGGACTACACAGATACGCAGTATTTT. It codes for CASGVDYTDTQYF.

This clonotype was counted at least ten times. The chain carries TRBV7-2 and TRBJ2-1, with D uncertain. CDR1 is SGHTA, CDR2 FQGNSA, per germline. CDR3 size: 12 residues. Trimming stripped 4 bases from V and 10 bases from J, with 11 bases between. The DNA of the CDR3 is TGTGCCAGCAGCTCCTTTTACGGGGAGCAGTTCTTC. Translated, it gives CASSSFYGEQFF.

The V gene is TRBV6-1, the J gene TRBJ2-6, with D uncertain. Germline V gives CDR1 MNHNS, CDR2 SASEGT. The CDR3 loop spans 16 amino acids. Between the trimmed V and J ends, which lost 6 bases and 0 bases, there was a span of 12 bases. The CDR3 sequence is CASSSFGSSGANVLTF. Here the CDR3 DNA reads TGTGCCAGCAGCTCCTTCGGGTCCTCTGGGGCCAACGTCCTGACTTTC.

This chain connects TRBV6-6 to TRBJ2-7; tentatively, D is TRBD2 (6 bases). The CDR3 is made up of 12 amino acids. From germline, CDR1 is MNHNY and CDR2 SVGAGI (reference sequence). The V and J ends lost 0 bases and 11 bases respectively, with 11 bases between them. CDR3 residues: CASSYSREVKYF. The CDR3, as DNA: TGTGCCAGCAGTTACTCCAGGGAGGTGAAGTACTTC.